The rows below give T cell receptor beta chains drawn from one sample of a study of cytomegalovirus exposure and HLA in healthy donors. Assay: immunoSEQ multiplex PCR; the TCRdb copy retains only in-frame clones and omits some. The table for this sample gives approximately 150,000 clones. Sequenced material: PBMCs. These TCRs come from a male donor in good health and CMV-seronegative. Each CDR3 is given with its conserved first and last residue. D genes are given only for firm matches.

j_gene,v_gene,d_gene,CDR3aa,CDR3nt
TRBJ2-1,TRBV7-6,.,CASSLGRNNEQFF,TGTGCCAGCAGCTTAGGCAGGAACAATGAGCAGTTCTTC
TRBJ1-2,TRBV9,.,CASSVEGDGYTF,TGTGCCAGCAGCGTAGAAGGGGATGGCTACACCTTC
TRBJ1-5,TRBV18,TRBD1,CASSPPGQGGDQPQHF,TGTGCCAGCTCACCGCCCGGACAGGGAGGAGATCAGCCCCAGCATTTT
TRBJ2-7,TRBV11-1,TRBD1,CASSSHRGQNEQYF,TGTGCCAGCAGCTCCCACAGGGGGCAGAACGAGCAGTACTTC
TRBJ2-1,TRBV7-2,.,CASSLGAGEQFF,TGTGCCAGCAGCTTAGGGGCTGGGGAGCAGTTCTTC
TRBJ1-1,TRBV5-8,.,CASSLRPTRSTEAFF,TGTGCCAGCAGCTTGAGACCCACGAGGAGCACTGAAGCTTTCTTT
TRBJ2-5,TRBV15,TRBD1,CATSRNLPGQQETQYF,TGTGCCACCAGCAGAAACCTACCGGGACAGCAAGAGACCCAGTACTTC
TRBJ2-3,TRBV27,TRBD2,CASTTRGLVPDTQYF,TGTGCCAGCACCACGCGGGGACTAGTCCCCGATACGCAGTATTTT
TRBJ2-3,TRBV19,.,CASSPPGRDTQYF,TGTGCCAGTTCCCCCCCGGGTCGAGATACGCAGTATTTT
TRBJ2-7,TRBV30,.,CAWSSAYEQYF,TGTGCCTGGAGTTCCGCCTACGAGCAGTACTTC
TRBJ2-1,TRBV11-1,.,CASRSQAGTYNEQFF,TGTGCCAGCCGGTCCCAGGCAGGTACCTACAATGAGCAGTTCTTC
TRBJ2-1,TRBV7-9,TRBD2,CASERGGTSVNNEQFF,TGTGCCAGCGAACGTGGCGGGACTAGCGTTAACAATGAGCAGTTCTTC
TRBJ2-7,TRBV6-5,TRBD1,CASRGQGYEQYF,TGTGCCAGCAGGGGACAGGGCTACGAGCAGTACTTC
TRBJ2-5,TRBV7-9,TRBD1,CASRKGQGDETQYF,TGTGCCAGCAGAAAAGGACAGGGTGACGAGACCCAGTACTTC
TRBJ1-6,TRBV7-9,.,CASSSGHGNSPLHF,TGTGCCAGCAGCTCGGGACATGGCAATTCACCCCTCCACTTT
TRBJ1-1,TRBV27,.,CASSLKRVAEAFF,TGTGCCAGCAGTTTGAAGAGGGTCGCTGAAGCTTTCTTT
TRBJ2-2,TRBV7-7,.,CASSLGLMNTGELFF,TGTGCCAGCAGCCTAGGGCTGATGAACACCGGGGAGCTGTTTTTT
TRBJ1-5,TRBV28,TRBD1,CASSLTGVSNQPQHF,TGTGCCAGCAGTCTGACAGGGGTGAGCAATCAGCCCCAGCATTTT
TRBJ1-6,TRBV4-3,.,CASSQSSYNSPLHF,TGCGCCAGCAGCCAGAGCTCCTATAATTCACCCCTCCACTTT
TRBJ2-7,TRBV30,TRBD2,CAWIMTGGGEQYF,TGTGCCTGGATCATGACGGGAGGGGGCGAGCAGTACTTC
TRBJ2-3,TRBV30,TRBD2,CAWDTSGRTDTQYF,TGTGCCTGGGATACTAGCGGGAGGACAGATACGCAGTATTTT
TRBJ1-1,TRBV19,.,CASSRTPLNTEAFF,TGTGCCAGTAGTAGGACACCTCTGAACACTGAAGCTTTCTTT
TRBJ2-1,TRBV29-1,TRBD2,CSPRTSGGPTYNEQFF,TGCAGCCCGAGGACTAGCGGGGGGCCTACCTACAATGAGCAGTTCTTC
TRBJ1-2,TRBV6-5,TRBD1,CASSLGQGFGYTF,TGTGCCAGCAGTTTGGGACAGGGGTTCGGCTACACCTTC
TRBJ2-1,TRBV29-1,TRBD1,CSAPRDRNLNEQFF,TGCAGCGCGCCCCGGGACAGAAACCTAAATGAGCAGTTCTTC
TRBJ2-2,TRBV9,.,CASSVGATAGELFF,TGTGCCAGCAGCGTAGGAGCTACTGCCGGGGAGCTGTTTTTT
TRBJ2-7,TRBV19,.,CASSPVGLHEQYF,TGTGCCAGTAGTCCCGTGGGGCTCCACGAGCAGTACTTC
TRBJ1-6,TRBV6-5,TRBD1,CASSYGQGNSPLHF,TGTGCCAGCAGTTACGGACAGGGCAATTCACCCCTCCACTTT
TRBJ1-5,TRBV27,.,CASSFAENQPQHF,TGTGCCAGCAGTTTTGCGGAGAACCAGCCCCAGCATTTT
TRBJ2-7,TRBV7-8,.,CASSLRSEVTYEQYF,TGTGCCAGCAGCTTGAGAAGTGAGGTCACCTACGAGCAGTACTTC
TRBJ2-7,TRBV11-2,TRBD1,CASSRTGEQYF,TGTGCCAGCAGTAGGACAGGCGAGCAGTACTTC
TRBJ2-5,TRBV30,.,CAWGGGGRETQYF,TGTGCCTGGGGGGGAGGCGGGCGTGAAACCCAGTACTTC
TRBJ1-2,TRBV15,.,CATASDYGYTF,TGTGCCACCGCGTCGGACTATGGCTACACCTTC
TRBJ1-1,TRBV29-1,.,CSVEVVGQRTEAFF,TGCAGCGTTGAGGTAGTTGGACAGCGCACTGAAGCTTTCTTT
TRBJ2-7,TRBV4-1,.,CASSQGGYEQYF,TGCGCCAGCAGCCAGGGGGGCTACGAGCAGTACTTC
TRBJ1-1,TRBV6-1,.,CASNGHGTGTEAFF,TGTGCCAGCAACGGACACGGTACTGGCACTGAAGCTTTCTTT
TRBJ2-7,TRBV27,.,CASGDGVTYEQYF,TGTGCCAGCGGAGACGGAGTTACCTACGAGCAGTACTTC
TRBJ2-2,TRBV15,.,CAIWRSGTGELFF,TGTGCCATCTGGCGGAGCGGAACCGGGGAGCTGTTTTTT
TRBJ1-2,TRBV4-3,TRBD1,CASSQGQDYNYGYTF,TGCGCCAGCAGCCAGGGACAGGACTATAACTATGGCTACACCTTC
TRBJ1-5,TRBV15,TRBD1,CATSTRGQGYNQPQHF,TGTGCCACCAGCACAAGGGGACAGGGGTACAATCAGCCCCAGCATTTT
TRBJ1-1,TRBV6-5,TRBD1,CASSSPGQGNTEAFF,TGTGCCAGCAGTTCTCCGGGACAGGGGAACACTGAAGCTTTCTTT
TRBJ2-7,TRBV19,.,CASSIRGGGAGYEQYF,TGTGCCAGTAGTATCCGAGGCGGGGGCGCGGGGTACGAGCAGTACTTC
TRBJ1-2,TRBV6-5,TRBD1,CASSYGTGGFGYTF,TGTGCCAGCAGTTACGGGACAGGGGGTTTTGGCTACACCTTC
TRBJ2-7,TRBV6-5,.,CASSTDIAYEQYF,TGTGCCAGCAGTACCGACATCGCCTACGAGCAGTACTTC
TRBJ2-7,TRBV27,.,CASSPGSSGAYEQYF,TGTGCCAGCAGTCCTGGTTCAAGTGGAGCCTACGAGCAGTACTTC
TRBJ1-2,TRBV5-1,.,CASSLVTANYGYTF,TGCGCCAGCAGCTTGGTTACAGCTAACTATGGCTACACCTTC
TRBJ1-1,TRBV6-5,TRBD1,CASSSTETGANTEAFF,TGTGCCAGCAGTTCAACGGAGACAGGGGCGAACACTGAAGCTTTCTTT
TRBJ1-5,TRBV18,.,CASSPGGGSNQPQHF,TGTGCCAGCTCACCAGGGGGGGGAAGCAATCAGCCCCAGCATTTT